This is a list of T cell receptor beta chains from one sample in a study of cytomegalovirus exposure and HLA in healthy donors. Libraries were prepared by immunoSEQ multiplex PCR; TCRdb keeps only in-frame clonotypes and omits some of them. The sample carries about 180,000 clones, roughly 79% recorded once. Material for sequencing was PBMCs. Source of these receptors: a woman younger than 35 in good health and CMV-seropositive. Each CDR3 is given with its conserved first and last residue. A D gene is named only where the DNA matches it firmly. Clone size appears in some rows only: once, few, many, or a class for an expanded clone.

V: TRBV13; J: TRBJ2-5; size: NA; D: NA; DNA: TGTGCCAGCAGCCCCCCTACGGGCGGGCCGGAGACCCAGTACTTC; CDR3: CASSPPTGGPETQYF
V: TRBV7-6; J: TRBJ2-4; size: few; D: TRBD1; DNA: TGTGCCAGCAGCTCAGGGGGCTTGACAGAACCCAAAAACATTCAGTACTTC; CDR3: CASSSGGLTEPKNIQYF
V: TRBV7-9; J: TRBJ1-5; size: NA; D: NA; DNA: TGTGCCAGCAGCTTGGGAAGGGGCGATCAGCCCCAGCATTTT; CDR3: CASSLGRGDQPQHF
V: TRBV30; J: TRBJ2-7; size: NA; D: NA; DNA: TGTGCCTGGAGTGTGGGGACTGTTACTTCCGAGCAGTACTTC; CDR3: CAWSVGTVTSEQYF
V: TRBV19; J: TRBJ2-5; size: NA; D: TRBD2; DNA: TGTGCCAGTAGCCTACTAGCGGGGGGGCGAGAGACCCAGTACTTC; CDR3: CASSLLAGGRETQYF
V: TRBV6-6; J: TRBJ1-6; size: NA; D: TRBD1; DNA: TGTGCCAGCAGTTACTCAACAGGGGATGATTCACCCCTCCACTTT; CDR3: CASSYSTGDDSPLHF
V: TRBV30; J: TRBJ2-3; size: NA; D: TRBD2; DNA: TGTGCCTGGAGTGAACTAGCGGGGGGGGCAGATACGCAGTATTTT; CDR3: CAWSELAGGADTQYF
V: TRBV6-1; J: TRBJ1-1; size: NA; D: TRBD1; DNA: TGTGCCAGCAGTGCTGACAGGGACACTGAAGCTTTCTTT; CDR3: CASSADRDTEAFF
V: TRBV6-1; J: TRBJ2-7; size: NA; D: TRBD1; DNA: TGTGCCAGCAAAAAATGGACAGGGGATCCCTACGAGCAGTACTTC; CDR3: CASKKWTGDPYEQYF
V: TRBV2; J: TRBJ1-3; size: few; D: NA; DNA: TGTGCCAGCAGTGATTACAGTTCTGGAAACACCATATATTTT; CDR3: CASSDYSSGNTIYF
V: TRBV18; J: TRBJ2-7; size: few; D: TRBD1; DNA: TGTGCCAGCTCACGCAATTCGGGACAGGGGGCTCGCGAGCAGTACTTC; CDR3: CASSRNSGQGAREQYF
V: TRBV10-2; J: TRBJ1-4; size: few; D: NA; DNA: TGCGCCAGCTTTCAGGAGGAAGGGGAAAAACTGTTTTTT; CDR3: CASFQEEGEKLFF
V: TRBV5-5; J: TRBJ2-1; size: NA; D: NA; DNA: TGTGCCAGCAGCTTCGGCGGCTCCTACAATGAGCAGTTCTTC; CDR3: CASSFGGSYNEQFF
V: TRBV28; J: TRBJ2-7; size: NA; D: NA; DNA: TGTGCCAGCAGTTTATCCACGACAGGCTACGAGCAGTACTTC; CDR3: CASSLSTTGYEQYF
V: TRBV4-3; J: TRBJ2-1; size: NA; D: TRBD2; DNA: TGCGCCAGCAGCCAAGGGCTAGCGGGGTCCTACAATGAGCAGTTCTTC; CDR3: CASSQGLAGSYNEQFF
V: TRBV6-5; J: TRBJ1-6; size: NA; D: TRBD1; DNA: TGTGCCAGTTCAAGGACAGGGGACAATTCACCCCTCCACTTT; CDR3: CASSRTGDNSPLHF
V: TRBV15; J: TRBJ2-7; size: few; D: TRBD2; DNA: TGTGCCACCAGCAGGGAAGGACTAGCGGGCCGCTCCTACGAGCAGTACTTC; CDR3: CATSREGLAGRSYEQYF
V: TRBV7-2; J: TRBJ2-3; size: NA; D: TRBD2; DNA: TGTGCCAGCAGCTTAGTAGCGGGGGGTGCAGATACGCAGTATTTT; CDR3: CASSLVAGGADTQYF
V: TRBV15; J: TRBJ2-1; size: NA; D: NA; DNA: TGTGCCACCAGCACAGGGGAGAGGAGGAATGAGCAGTTCTTC; CDR3: CATSTGERRNEQFF
V: TRBV6-1; J: TRBJ2-5; size: NA; D: NA; DNA: TGTGCCAGCAGCCTATTCGAAGTTCTCGGGGAGACCCAGTACTTC; CDR3: CASSLFEVLGETQYF
V: TRBV25-1; J: TRBJ2-7; size: NA; D: TRBD2; DNA: TGTGCCAGCAGTGGCTCGACTAGCGGGGTCTACGAGCAGTACTTC; CDR3: CASSGSTSGVYEQYF
V: TRBV6-4; J: TRBJ2-2; size: NA; D: NA; DNA: TGTGCCAGCAGAGACCTAGAGAACACCGGGGAGCTGTTTTTT; CDR3: CASRDLENTGELFF
V: TRBV29-1; J: TRBJ2-1; size: NA; D: NA; DNA: TGCAGCGCCTCCCCCAGGGTTGAGCAGTTCTTC; CDR3: CSASPRVEQFF
V: TRBV11-2; J: TRBJ1-2; size: NA; D: NA; DNA: TGTGCCAGCAGCCTCCGACAGATCTATGGCTACACCTTC; CDR3: CASSLRQIYGYTF
V: TRBV5-1; J: TRBJ2-2; size: once; D: TRBD2; DNA: TGCGCCAGCAGCTTAGGGCTAGCGGTCAGGGAGCTGTTTTTT; CDR3: CASSLGLAVRELFF
V: TRBV5-6; J: TRBJ2-3; size: NA; D: TRBD1; DNA: TGTGCCAGCAGCTTGTCCTTGGGACAGAGCACAGATACGCAGTATTTT; CDR3: CASSLSLGQSTDTQYF
V: TRBV6-6; J: TRBJ2-7; size: NA; D: NA; DNA: TGTGCCAGCAGTTACTCGCGAGGTAATGAGGACAAGCAGTACTTC; CDR3: CASSYSRGNEDKQYF
V: TRBV5-6; J: TRBJ2-2; size: NA; D: NA; DNA: TGTGCCAGCAGCGCGAAGCAGGGCTCCCCGAACACCGGGGAGCTGTTTTTT; CDR3: CASSAKQGSPNTGELFF
V: TRBV30; J: TRBJ1-2; size: NA; D: NA; DNA: TGTGCCTGGAGCCCTTCAGTCTATGGCTACACCTTC; CDR3: CAWSPSVYGYTF
V: TRBV5-4; J: TRBJ2-5; size: NA; D: TRBD2; DNA: TGTGCCAGCAGCTTGTGGGGGGGGAGACCCGAAGAGACCCAGTACTTC; CDR3: CASSLWGGRPEETQYF
V: TRBV2; J: TRBJ1-3; size: NA; D: NA; DNA: TGTGCCAGCAGGGTAGCTCCAAGCTCTGGAAACACCATATATTTT; CDR3: CASRVAPSSGNTIYF
V: TRBV7-2; J: TRBJ2-7; size: NA; D: TRBD1; DNA: TGTGCCAGCAGCTTAGGACAGGGGATGCACGAGCAGTACTTC; CDR3: CASSLGQGMHEQYF
V: TRBV4-2; J: TRBJ2-1; size: NA; D: NA; DNA: TGTGCCAGCAGCCAAGATCAGGTGGGGAGCTCCTACAATGAGCAGTTCTTC; CDR3: CASSQDQVGSSYNEQFF
V: TRBV15; J: TRBJ2-7; size: NA; D: TRBD2; DNA: TGTGCCACCAGCCTGAGCGGGGGCACCGAGCAGTACTTC; CDR3: CATSLSGGTEQYF
V: TRBV13; J: TRBJ2-5; size: NA; D: NA; DNA: TGTGCCAGCCTGAACCAAGAGGGGGGGGAGAGAGAGACCCAGTACTTC; CDR3: CASLNQEGGERETQYF
V: TRBV5-4; J: TRBJ1-4; size: NA; D: NA; DNA: TGTGCCAGCAGCTTGGGTCTTACGGATCAGAGGATTGAAAAACTGTTTTTT; CDR3: CASSLGLTDQRIEKLFF
V: TRBV10-3; J: TRBJ1-1; size: NA; D: NA; DNA: TGTGCCATCAGTGAGTCTCAGGAAAGCAGGACTGAAGCTTTCTTT; CDR3: CAISESQESRTEAFF
V: TRBV27; J: TRBJ1-4; size: NA; D: TRBD1; DNA: TGTGCCAGCAGTTTAAGGCAAAACTACGGGACAGTTGCAACTAATGAAAAACTGTTTTTT; CDR3: CASSLRQNYGTVATNEKLFF
V: TRBV10-3; J: TRBJ1-4; size: NA; D: NA; DNA: TGTGCCATCAGTGAGTCCGGTACAGGGAGAGGAGATGAAAAACTGTTTTTT; CDR3: CAISESGTGRGDEKLFF
V: TRBV15; J: TRBJ1-1; size: NA; D: NA; DNA: TGTGCCACCAGCAGAGATAGACAGACGAACACTGAAGCTTTCTTT; CDR3: CATSRDRQTNTEAFF
V: TRBV7-6; J: TRBJ2-6; size: NA; D: TRBD1; DNA: TGTGCCAGCAGCTTAGAGGCAGGGGGCTTCTCTGGGGCCAACGTCCTGACTTTC; CDR3: CASSLEAGGFSGANVLTF
V: TRBV19; J: TRBJ1-5; size: NA; D: NA; DNA: TGTGCCAGTAGCATCCAGGGGAAGGATCAGCCCCAGCATTTT; CDR3: CASSIQGKDQPQHF
V: TRBV13; J: TRBJ2-2; size: NA; D: TRBD2; DNA: TGTGCCAGCAGCCCACAACAGAGGACTAGCGGGAACACCGGGGAGCTGTTTTTT; CDR3: CASSPQQRTSGNTGELFF
V: TRBV4-1; J: TRBJ2-1; size: few; D: TRBD2; DNA: TGCGCCAGCAGCCAAGATCCAATCCGGGGGGATGAGCAGTTCTTC; CDR3: CASSQDPIRGDEQFF
V: TRBV28; J: TRBJ2-7; size: NA; D: NA; DNA: TGTGCCAGCAGTGTTTTCCAGGGTACCTACGAGCAGTACTTC; CDR3: CASSVFQGTYEQYF
V: TRBV28; J: TRBJ2-2; size: NA; D: TRBD1; DNA: TGTGCCAGCAGCTCGGACAGGGGCCGCACCCGATCCGGGGAGCTGTTTTTT; CDR3: CASSSDRGRTRSGELFF
V: TRBV6-1; J: TRBJ2-5; size: NA; D: TRBD2; DNA: TGTGCCAGCAGTGAACGGGGGGCCCAGTACTTC; CDR3: CASSERGAQYF
V: TRBV7-9; J: TRBJ2-7; size: NA; D: NA; DNA: TGTGCCAGCAGCTTAATCCTCCAGGGCTACGAGCAGTACTTC; CDR3: CASSLILQGYEQYF
V: TRBV5-4; J: TRBJ1-1; size: NA; D: NA; DNA: TGTGCCAGCAGCCCGGCCCCGGACAGAGGTGAAGCTTTCTTT; CDR3: CASSPAPDRGEAFF
V: TRBV11-3; J: TRBJ2-1; size: NA; D: TRBD2; DNA: TGTGCCAGCAGCCTCCGACTAGCGGGTTTCAATGAGCAGTTCTTC; CDR3: CASSLRLAGFNEQFF
V: TRBV5-6; J: TRBJ1-2; size: NA; D: TRBD1; DNA: TGTGCCAGCAACCAACTCGACAGGGGCGCTAACTATGGCTACACCTTC; CDR3: CASNQLDRGANYGYTF
V: TRBV6-1; J: TRBJ1-1; size: NA; D: TRBD1; DNA: TGTGCCAGCAGTGTCTTTATCGGACAGGGATTGAACACTGAAGCTTTCTTT; CDR3: CASSVFIGQGLNTEAFF
V: TRBV6-5; J: TRBJ1-5; size: NA; D: NA; DNA: TGTGCCAGCAGTCGTTTCTCAGGGGACAATCAGCCCCAGCATTTT; CDR3: CASSRFSGDNQPQHF
V: TRBV19; J: TRBJ1-2; size: NA; D: TRBD1; DNA: TGTGCCAGTCCCAACGGGACAGATGGCTACACCTTC; CDR3: CASPNGTDGYTF
V: TRBV28; J: TRBJ1-5; size: NA; D: NA; DNA: TGTGCCAGCAGCGCCGACGGGACATCGGGCCAGCCCCAGCATTTT; CDR3: CASSADGTSGQPQHF
V: TRBV5-1; J: TRBJ2-7; size: NA; D: TRBD2; DNA: TGCGCCAGCAGCTTGGATAGCGGGGGGTCGAGCTACGAGCAGTACTTC; CDR3: CASSLDSGGSSYEQYF
V: TRBV27; J: TRBJ1-4; size: few; D: TRBD1; DNA: TGTGCCAGCAGTAGGGGACAGTGGGAAAAACTGTTTTTT; CDR3: CASSRGQWEKLFF
V: TRBV9; J: TRBJ1-1; size: few; D: NA; DNA: TGTGCCAGCAGCGTAGATGGGGGGGAAGCTTTCTTT; CDR3: CASSVDGGEAFF